Ten or more counts support the clone carrying this T cell receptor (beta chain). Its antigen is unknown. Researchers amplified the TCR beta CDR3 regions from RNA transcripts. HTBI primers were used for first-round RT-PCR of the TCR CDR3. TCRdb reprocessed the multiplex PCR reads via MiXCR and lists one record per CDR3 protein. In the table there are 490,000 or so distinct CDR3 sequences, about 20% of which are singletons. Germline loops: CDR1 MDHEN, CDR2 SYDVKM. V was cut by 1 base and J by 0 bases, with 22 bases left in between. The CDR3 covers 20 residues. This specimen belongs to a study of T cells in Graves' hyperthyroidism and ophthalmopathy. Study-wide results and limits: Also found in blood were most expanded thyroid clonotypes above 0.001.

Exclusions: uncontrolled infection, other autoimmune disease, pregnancy, lactation. The V gene is TRBV28, the J gene TRBJ2-4; D might be TRBD1 (6 bases). The sample was blood. This sequence was found in a man between 40 and 49 years old with Graves' ophthalmopathy. The CDR3 region is CASSLSLTGPTHLAKNIQYF. The CDR3 DNA sequence: TGTGCCAGCAGTTTATCCTTGACAGGTCCCACCCACCTAGCCAAAAACATTCAGTACTTC.